This T cell receptor beta chain was profiled in a study of PD-1 blockade in classical Hodgkin lymphoma. The protocol was immunoSEQ multiplex PCR, while the TCRdb copy is restricted to in-frame clones and leaves out a portion. The data contain over 90,000 clones, roughly nine tenths of them singletons. Study-level points and caveats: Complete responders had baseline diversity similar to newly diagnosed patients.

From germline, CDR1 is LNHDA and CDR2 SQIVND (reference sequence). V lost 6 bases and J lost 1; bases outside the gene matches: 8. The CDR3 sequence is 15 residues long. To note about this clone: Its antigen is as yet unknown.

Every patient was affected by relapse after autologous stem cell transplantation, while exposure to brentuximab vedotin was not uniform. The V and J genes are TRBV19 and TRBJ1-1; TRBD1 agrees at 7 bases. The sequences come from peripheral blood mononuclear cells (PBMCs), collected before the second cycle of nivolumab. This TCR derives from a human donor with classical Hodgkin lymphoma. CDR3 DNA sequence: TGTGCCAGTAGCCGGACTCGACAGGGGAACACTGAAGCTTTCTTT. Its protein is CASSRTRQGNTEAFF. Full variable domain (missing parts from reference TRBV19 and TRBJ1-1): DGGITQSPKYLFRKEGQNVTLSCEQNLNHDAMYWYRQDPGQGLRLIYYSQIVNDFQKGDIAEGYSVSREKKESFPLTVTSAQKNPTAFYLCASSRTRQGNTEAFFGQGTRLTVV.